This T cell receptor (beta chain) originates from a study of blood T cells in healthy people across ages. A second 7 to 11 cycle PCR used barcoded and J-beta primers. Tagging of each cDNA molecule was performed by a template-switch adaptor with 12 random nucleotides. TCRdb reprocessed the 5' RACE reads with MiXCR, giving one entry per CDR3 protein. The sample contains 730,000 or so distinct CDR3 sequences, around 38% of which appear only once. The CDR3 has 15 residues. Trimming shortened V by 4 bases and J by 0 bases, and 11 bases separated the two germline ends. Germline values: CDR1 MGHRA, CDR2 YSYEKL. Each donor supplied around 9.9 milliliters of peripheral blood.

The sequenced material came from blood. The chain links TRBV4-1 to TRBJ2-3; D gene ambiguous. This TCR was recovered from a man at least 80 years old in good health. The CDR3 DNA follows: TGCGCCAGCAGCCCCAACACACCCAGCACAGATACGCAGTATTTT. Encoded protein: CASSPNTPSTDTQYF.